This T cell receptor (beta chain) was identified during a study of CD8+CD57+ T cells in acquired aplastic anemia. Study information: Recorded DNA amounts for sorted CD4+ and CD8+ cells had an average of about 3 ug.

As regards this clonotype: Its target is unknown.

V gave up 4 bases and J gave up 3 bases, with 11 bases separating them. Germline V gene lookup returns CDR1 LNHNV and CDR2 YYDKDF (reference sequence). This CDR3 is built from 14 residues. Genomic DNA templated the TCR beta VDJ and CDR3 profiling. TCRdb re-analysed the reads in MiXCR, keeping a single row per CDR3 protein. In the table there are 75,000 to 80,000 distinct CDR3 sequences, roughly three quarters of which are singletons. The study's findings and limits: CD8+ Simpson's diversity in patients was not significantly different from that in controls.

Patients chosen for sequencing had shown CD8+CD57+ cell expansion by flow cytometry. The receptor comes from a human donor with aplastic anemia. Sequenced: sorted CD4+, CD8+, or CD8+CD57+ T cells (not recorded which) from PBMCs. The chain carries TRBV15 and TRBJ2-3, with D hard to call. The CDR3 sequence is CATSTGTWTDTQYF. CDR3 nucleotide sequence: TGTGCCACCAGCACGGGCACATGGACAGATACGCAGTATTTT.